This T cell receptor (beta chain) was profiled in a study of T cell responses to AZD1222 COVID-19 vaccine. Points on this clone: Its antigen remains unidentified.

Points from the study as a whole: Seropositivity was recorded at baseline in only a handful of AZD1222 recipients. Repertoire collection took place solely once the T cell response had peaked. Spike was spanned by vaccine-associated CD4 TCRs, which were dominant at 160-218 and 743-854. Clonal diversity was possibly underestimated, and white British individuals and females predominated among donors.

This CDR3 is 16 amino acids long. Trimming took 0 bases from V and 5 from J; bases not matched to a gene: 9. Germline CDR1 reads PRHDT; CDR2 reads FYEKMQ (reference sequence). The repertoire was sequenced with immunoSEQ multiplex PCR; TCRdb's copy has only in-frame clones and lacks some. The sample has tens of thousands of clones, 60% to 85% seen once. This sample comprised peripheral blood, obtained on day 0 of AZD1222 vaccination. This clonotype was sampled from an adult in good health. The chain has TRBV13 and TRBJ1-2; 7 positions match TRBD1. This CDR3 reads CASSLGRQGGRYGYTF. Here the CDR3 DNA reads TGTGCCAGCAGCTTAGGTAGACAGGGTGGGAGGTATGGCTACACCTTC. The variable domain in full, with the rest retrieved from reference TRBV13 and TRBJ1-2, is AAGVIQSPRHLIKEKRETATLKCYPIPRHDTVYWYQQGPGQDPQFLISFYEKMQSDKGSIPDRFSAQQFSDYHSELNMSSLELGDSALYFCASSLGRQGGRYGYTFGSGTRLTVV.